One sample yielded the 18 T cell receptor beta chains listed below, sequenced in a study of cytomegalovirus exposure and HLA in healthy donors. The PCR made use of 60 Vbeta and 13 Jbeta primers. Measured with immunoSEQ multiplex PCR; TCRdb has only the in-frame clones, and not every one. Found here are 150,000 to 200,000 clones, 75% to 80% of them singletons; the top ten hold around 0.96%. Material: PBMCs. The source is a woman aged 50 to 60 in good health and CMV-seropositive.

The chain joins TRBV11-2 to TRBJ1-1; a weak D match, TRBD1 (5 bases). CDR3 size: 14 residues. V gave up 7 bases and J gave up 2 bases, with 14 bases separating them. Germline-derived CDR1 and CDR2 are SGHAT and FQNNGV. CDR3 residues: CASTLGGINTEAFF. CDR3 nucleotides: TGTGCCAGCACCCTGGGGGGGATAAACACTGAAGCTTTCTTT.

This clone was seen more than once but under ten times. V gene TRBV7-2 combines with J gene TRBJ2-7, with 10 positions matching TRBD2. Trimming removed 5 bases from V and 2 bases from J; junction bases left unmatched: 6. CDR1 and CDR2 from the germline V gene are SGHTA and FQGNSA. CDR3 size: 15 residues. CDR3 bases: TGTGCCAGCAGCCGTCTAGCGGGGGACCCCTACGAGCAGTACTTC. Encoded protein: CASSRLAGDPYEQYF.

The chain combines TRBV19 with TRBJ2-3, with 7 bases identical to TRBD2. Germline V gives CDR1 LNHDA, CDR2 SQIVND (reference sequence). V dropped 6 bases and J dropped 4; count of bases not matched to a gene: 13. The CDR3 is 16 residues long. This CDR3 reads CASRDPGLNSPDTQYF. For the CDR3, the DNA is TGTGCCAGTAGAGACCCGGGACTAAACTCTCCAGATACGCAGTATTTT.

The table lists this clone with a count of one. The gene calls are TRBV5-1 and TRBJ1-6, with 9 bases identical to TRBD1. After removal of 4 bases from V and 5 bases from J, the junction contained 7 bases not matched to a gene. The CDR3 sequence is 16 residues long. Germline CDR1 and CDR2: SGHRS and YFSETQ. This CDR3 is CASSPIGQGNNSPLHF. In nucleotides, the CDR3 is TGCGCCAGCAGCCCTATCGGACAGGGGAATAATTCACCCCTCCACTTT.

The CDR3 DNA reads as TGTGCCAGCAGTTCCAGGGGGCAAGAGACCCAGTACTTC. This codes for CASSSRGQETQYF. J is TRBJ2-5 and V is TRBV27; 7 bases are a match to TRBD1. The CDR3 totals 13 residues. Germline V gives CDR1 MNHEY, CDR2 SMNVEV (reference sequence). Trimming cost V 4 bases and J 2 bases; bases outside gene matches: 1.

The rearrangement links TRBV4-3 to TRBJ2-1; D uncertain. Germline V gene sequence: CDR1 LGHNA, CDR2 YSLEER. CDR3 length equals 14 residues. Trimming pared 0 bases from V and 6 bases from J, leaving 9 bases between. The CDR3 is CASSQESSSNEQFF. The CDR3 DNA sequence: TGCGCCAGCAGCCAAGAATCCTCTAGCAATGAGCAGTTCTTC.

CDR3 residues: CASSDSRAGDYEQYF. The CDR3 DNA reads as TGTGCCAGCAGTGACTCGCGAGCAGGGGACTACGAGCAGTACTTC. The V call is TRBV6-4, the J call TRBJ2-7, with D possibly being TRBD1 (6 bases). CDR1 MRHNA and CDR2 SNTAGT come from the germline V gene. The CDR3 sequence is 15 residues long. Trimming took 0 bases from V and 3 from J, leaving 12 bases between them.

This clone was counted a few times. The rearrangement uses TRBV7-9 and TRBJ1-3; D might be TRBD1 (5 bases). Germline loops: CDR1 SEHNR, CDR2 FQNEAQ (reference sequence). Deletions cut 3 bases from V and 3 bases from J, with 9 bases between. This CDR3 has 14 amino acids. The CDR3 coding sequence is TGTGCCAGCAGCTTGGCGGGACTTGGAAACACCATATATTTT. As protein: CASSLAGLGNTIYF.

In regard to this clone: One junction end does not reproduce the germline sequence, and a read error may be involved. The chain employs TRBV7-9 and TRBJ1-6, with no clear D. Germline V lookup: CDR1 SEHNR, CDR2 FQNEAQ (reference sequence). CDR3 length: 13 amino acids. Written as DNA, the CDR3 is TGTGCCGGCAGACGGGGAGATGGATCACCCCTCCACTTT. This translates into CAGRRGDGSPLHF.

This clone was observed a few times. The rearrangement links TRBV7-9 to TRBJ1-1, with D tentatively TRBD1 (5 bases). With 7 bases removed from V and 5 bases from J, the gap between germline ends came to 11 bases. Germline assignment: CDR1 SEHNR and CDR2 FQNEAQ (reference sequence). The CDR3 is 12 residues long. The CDR3 nucleotides are TGTGCCAGCACCTCGGGGGGGACTGAAGCTTTCTTT. Translating it yields CASTSGGTEAFF.

This clone appeared a few times. V is TRBV29-1 and J is TRBJ2-5; no reliable D call. The CDR3 is 12 residues long. V lost 2 bases, J lost 5 bases, and 9 bases lay in between. Looked up from germline, CDR1 is SQVTM and CDR2 is ANQGSEA. The CDR3 nucleotides are TGCAGCGTTGAACCCGGCGGCGAGACCCAGTACTTC. It yields the protein CSVEPGGETQYF.

V is TRBV7-8 and J is TRBJ2-7; 8 bases map to TRBD1. This CDR3 region has 14 residues. The V segment lost 7 bases and the J segment 3 bases; nucleotides outside the gene matches: 8. Looked up from germline, CDR1 is SGHVS and CDR2 is FQNEAQ. CDR3 DNA sequence: TGTGCCAGCAACCCAGACAGGGGTGGCTACGAGCAGTACTTC. Its protein is CASNPDRGGYEQYF.

The rearrangement uses TRBV13 and TRBJ2-7, with 11 bases identical to TRBD2. Trimming cost V 3 bases and J 2 bases; bases outside gene matches: 3. The CDR3 loop spans 15 amino acids. Per germline, CDR1 PRHDT and CDR2 FYEKMQ (reference sequence). The CDR3 DNA is TGTGCCAGCAGCTTTTCTAGCGGGGGGACCTACGAGCAGTACTTC. Residues: CASSFSSGGTYEQYF.

This sequence joins TRBV29-1 and TRBJ2-5, with 13 bases fitting TRBD2. The germline V gene encodes CDR1 SQVTM and CDR2 ANQGSEA. J was trimmed by 5 bases and V by 7 bases; bases with no gene match: 4. The CDR3 consists of 13 residues. In DNA, the CDR3 is TGCAGCGCCAAGACTAGCGGGGGGGAGACCCAGTACTTC. It specifies CSAKTSGGETQYF.

The sample holds a few counts of this clone. V gene TRBV15 combines with J gene TRBJ1-5, with TRBD1 matching 7 bases. V was pared by 0 bases and J by 15 bases, with 5 bases of the junction left unmatched. The CDR3 loop spans 12 amino acids. Germline V lookup: CDR1 LNHNV, CDR2 YYDKDF (reference sequence). The CDR3 sequence is CATSRETGSRHF. The CDR3, as DNA: TGTGCCACCAGCAGAGAGACAGGGAGTAGGCATTTT. Full variable domain (outside the CDR3, taken from reference TRBV15 and TRBJ1-5): DAMVIQNPRYQVTQFGKPVTLSCSQTLNHNVMYWYQQKSSQAPKLLFHYYDKDFNNEADTPDNFQSRRPNTSFCFLDIRSPGLGDTAMYLCATSRETGSRHFGDGTRLSIL.

Regarding this clone: Other nucleotide sequences in the sample specify the same CDR3. The V gene is TRBV18, the J gene TRBJ1-5, with a possible D match to TRBD1 (5 bases). CDR1 is KGHSH, CDR2 LQKENI, per germline. Trimming cost V 2 bases and J 4 bases, with 9 bases left between them. The CDR3 extends over 14 amino acids. The CDR3 reads CASSPGQGNQPQHF. CDR3 nucleotide sequence: TGTGCCAGCTCACCAGGGCAGGGAAATCAGCCCCAGCATTTT.

The CDR3 DNA reads TGTGCCAGCAGCGTTTTAGCGGGAGCCACCGGGGAGCTGTTTTTT. Its translation: CASSVLAGATGELFF. This chain joins TRBV9 and TRBJ2-2; 9 bases match TRBD2. V shed 2 bases and J 4 bases; nucleotides not matched to a gene: 3. There are 15 residues in the CDR3. The germline V gene has CDR1 SGDLS and CDR2 YYNGEE.

This sequence joins TRBV19 and TRBJ2-7; D is possibly TRBD2 (6 bases). This CDR3 region has 15 residues. CDR1 and CDR2 (germline): LNHDA, SQIVND (reference sequence). Trimming shortened V by 6 bases and J by 2 bases, and 17 bases separated the two germline ends. This CDR3 reads CASRSAGLSPYEQYF. The CDR3 nucleotides read TGTGCCAGTAGATCCGCCGGACTATCCCCCTACGAGCAGTACTTC.